This entry lists 7 T cell receptor beta chains sequenced from one sample in a study of neurological immune-mediated disorders. TCRdb redid the calling of the 5' RACE reads with MiXCR, one entry per CDR3 protein. The sample gives 57,000 or so distinct CDR3 sequences, about an eighth of which show up once; about 1.7% is in the top ten. Input material: PBMCs. The source is a man between 60 and 75 years old in good health.

This clonotype has ten or more counts. The V and J genes are TRBV12-3 or TRBV12-4 and TRBJ2-1; 9 bases match TRBD1. The length of the CDR3 is 14 residues. The ends lost 5 bases at V and 2 bases at J; junction bases unmatched: 1. Here the CDR3 DNA reads TGTGCCAGCAGTCGACAGGGGGCCTACAATGAGCAGTTCTTC. Translated: CASSRQGAYNEQFF.

This clonotype was seen at least ten times. J is TRBJ2-5 and V is TRBV5-1; 9 bases line up with TRBD1. CDR3 length: 12 residues. V lost 7 bases, J lost 3 bases, and 1 base stayed unmatched. Germline V gives CDR1 SGHRS, CDR2 YFSETQ. CDR3 bases: TGCGCCAGCCGACAGGGGGAAGAGACCCAGTACTTC. Encoded protein: CASRQGEETQYF.

The table lists this clonotype with a few counts. In DNA form, the CDR3 reads TGCAGTGCTGGTGGGAATGAGCAGTTCTTC. This sequence encodes CSAGGNEQFF. V is TRBV20-1 and J is TRBJ2-1; D gene uncertain. Germline CDR1 DFQATT, CDR2 SNEGSKA (reference sequence). V lost 5 bases and J lost 7, with 6 bases in between. The CDR3 has 10 residues.

This clonotype was observed many times. J is TRBJ2-5 and V is TRBV18, with no clear D. V gave up 0 bases and J gave up 10 bases, with 12 bases separating them. The CDR3 extends over 13 amino acids. The V gene's germline CDR1 is KGHSH and CDR2 LQKENI. The CDR3 DNA reads TGTGCCAGCTCACCACCGCAAGTGAGAAGCCAGTACTTC. Protein sequence: CASSPPQVRSQYF.

The rearrangement joins TRBV7-2 to TRBJ1-4, with TRBD1 identical over 8 bases. There are 17 residues in the CDR3. Looked up from germline, CDR1 is SGHTA and CDR2 is FQGNSA. The V gene end was trimmed by 3 bases and the J gene end by 2 bases; junction bases not matched to a gene: 8. The CDR3 DNA follows: TGTGCCAGCAGCTTCAGGACAGGGAAGATGACTAATGAAAAACTGTTTTTT. Protein product: CASSFRTGKMTNEKLFF.

This clonotype was detected many times. The J gene is TRBJ1-5, the V gene TRBV20-1; D gene ambiguous. Germline loops: CDR1 DFQATT, CDR2 SNEGSKA (reference sequence). V shed 0 bases and J shed 1 base, with 13 bases lying between them. This CDR3 is built from 16 residues. CDR3: CSARDTTDWSNQPQHF. The CDR3 DNA is TGCAGTGCTAGAGATACCACAGATTGGAGCAATCAGCCCCAGCATTTT.

This clonotype was found many times. The rearrangement links TRBV5-1 to TRBJ2-2, with D maybe TRBD1 (6 bases). This CDR3 has 17 amino acids. Trimming shortened V by 4 bases and J by 4 bases, and 20 bases separated the two germline ends. From germline, CDR1 is SGHRS and CDR2 YFSETQ. CDR3 sequence reads: CASSPLGGRGGTGELFF. The CDR3 DNA follows: TGCGCCAGCAGCCCCCTAGGGGGTAGAGGAGGCACCGGGGAGCTGTTTTTT.